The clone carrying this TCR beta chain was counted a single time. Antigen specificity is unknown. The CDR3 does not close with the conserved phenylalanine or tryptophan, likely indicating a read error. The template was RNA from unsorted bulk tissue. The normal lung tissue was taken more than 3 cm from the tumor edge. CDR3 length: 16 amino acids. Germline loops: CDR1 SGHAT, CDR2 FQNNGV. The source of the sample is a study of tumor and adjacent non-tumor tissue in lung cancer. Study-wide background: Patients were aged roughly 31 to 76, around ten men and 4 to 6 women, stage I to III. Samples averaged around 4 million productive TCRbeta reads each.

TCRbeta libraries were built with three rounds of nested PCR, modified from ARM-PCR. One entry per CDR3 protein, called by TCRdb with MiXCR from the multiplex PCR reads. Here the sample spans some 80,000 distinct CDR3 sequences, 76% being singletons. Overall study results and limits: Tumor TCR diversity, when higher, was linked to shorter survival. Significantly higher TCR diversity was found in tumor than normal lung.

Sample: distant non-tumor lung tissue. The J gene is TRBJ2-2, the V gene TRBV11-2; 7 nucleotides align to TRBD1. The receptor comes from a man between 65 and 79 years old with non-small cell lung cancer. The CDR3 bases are TGTGTCAGCAACTTAATGGGCACAGGGGTTGCCGGGGAGCTGTTTTCT. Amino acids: CVSNLMGTGVAGELFS.